This T cell receptor beta chain was sequenced during a study of cytomegalovirus exposure and HLA in healthy donors. The CDR3 runs 14 residues. V shed 8 bases and J shed 5 bases, with 18 bases lying between them. The germline V gene has CDR1 MDHEN and CDR2 SYDVKM. Use of 60 Vbeta and 13 Jbeta primers characterized the PCR. Only in-frame clones appear in the TCRdb table, and some are missing; sequencing was by immunoSEQ multiplex PCR. The sample includes under 200,000 clones, approximately 80% of them seen just once. This sequence was found in a woman in her late teens or twenties in good health and CMV-seronegative. The specimen was PBMCs. This sequence joins TRBV28 and TRBJ2-5; possible D gene TRBD2, 6 bases. The CDR3 coding sequence is TGTGCCAGCCGAAAAATGAGGGCGGGGGAGACCCAGTACTTC. It yields the protein CASRKMRAGETQYF.